This T cell receptor (beta chain) originates from a study of vaccination and CD4 T cells after COVID-19. Across the whole study: Convalescent donors: six male, four female; seven Caucasian, two Asian, one multiracial, two Hispanic. Sampling after COVID took place at a median of around 110 days (range 35 to 161) following diagnosis. Samples after vaccination came a median about 72 days past dose two, ranging 14 to 241.

This clonotype is judged medium-sized (0.01 to 0.1%). The antigen is not known. Cultured CD4+ T-cell DNA underwent Oncomine TCR Beta short-read sequencing. Via MiXCR, TCRdb re-called the PCR reads, giving one row per CDR3 protein. Of 10,000 to 15,000 distinct CDR3 sequences in the sample, just over 20% were seen once. As for treatment: roughly 10-day PBMC culture with coronavirus spike peptide pools or control peptides (ViraFEST assay). Peptide-pool expansion of antigen-specific T cells preceded TCR sequencing in ViraFEST. Germline V gene sequence: CDR1 SGHVS, CDR2 FNYEAQ. CDR3 length equals 15 residues. Trimming left V 5 bases short and J 6 bases short, with 14 bases between.

This receptor was obtained from a human donor who received a COVID-19 vaccine. The chain combines TRBV7-6 with TRBJ1-6; D unclear. The sample was CD4+ T cells from blood, cultured in vitro, taken before SARS-CoV-2 vaccination. The CDR3 nucleotides are TGTGCCAGCAGCCCCCAAGACGTTAGTAATTCACCCCTCCACTTT. It translates to CASSPQDVSNSPLHF.